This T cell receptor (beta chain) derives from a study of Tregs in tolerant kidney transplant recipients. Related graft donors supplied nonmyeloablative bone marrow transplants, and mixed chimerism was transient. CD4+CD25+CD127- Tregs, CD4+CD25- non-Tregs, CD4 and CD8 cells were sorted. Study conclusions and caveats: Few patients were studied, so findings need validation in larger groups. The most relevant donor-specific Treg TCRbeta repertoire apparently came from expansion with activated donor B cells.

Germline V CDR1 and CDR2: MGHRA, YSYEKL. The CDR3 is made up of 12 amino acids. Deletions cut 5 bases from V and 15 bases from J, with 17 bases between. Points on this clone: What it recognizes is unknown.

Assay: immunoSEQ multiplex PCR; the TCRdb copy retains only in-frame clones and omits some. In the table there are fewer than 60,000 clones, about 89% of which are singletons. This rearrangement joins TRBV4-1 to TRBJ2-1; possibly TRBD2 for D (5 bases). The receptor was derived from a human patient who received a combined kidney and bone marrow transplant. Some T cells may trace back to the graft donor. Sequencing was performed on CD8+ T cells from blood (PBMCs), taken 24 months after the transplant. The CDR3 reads CASSYPGSSRFF. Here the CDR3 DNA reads TGCGCCAGCAGCTACCCGGGGTCTAGCCGGTTCTTC.